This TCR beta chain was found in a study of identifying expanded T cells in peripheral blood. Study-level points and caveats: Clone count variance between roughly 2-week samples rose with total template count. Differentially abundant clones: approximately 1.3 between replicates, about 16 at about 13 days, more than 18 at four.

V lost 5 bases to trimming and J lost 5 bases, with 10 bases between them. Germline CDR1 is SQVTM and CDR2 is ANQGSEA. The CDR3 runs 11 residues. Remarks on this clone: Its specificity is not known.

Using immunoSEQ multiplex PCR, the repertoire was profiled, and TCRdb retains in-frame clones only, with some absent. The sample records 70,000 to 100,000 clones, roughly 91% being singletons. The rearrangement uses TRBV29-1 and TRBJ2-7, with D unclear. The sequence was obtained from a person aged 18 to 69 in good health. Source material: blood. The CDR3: CSVWTGHEQYF. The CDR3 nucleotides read TGCAGCGTTTGGACCGGTCACGAGCAGTACTTC.